This T cell receptor (beta chain) was sequenced for a study of Ad26.COV2.S vaccination and SARS-CoV-2 variants. Sequenced by immunoSEQ multiplex PCR; TCRdb stores in-frame clones only, minus some. The sample carries approximately 400,000 clones, 83% recorded once. Germline V gene lookup returns CDR1 MNHEY and CDR2 SVGAGI. The V end was cut by 6 bases, the J end by 6 bases, with 13 bases between. CDR3 length equals 13 residues. Noted treatment: approximately 18 received Ad26.COV2.S at low or high dose, single or two shots; several received placebo; per-sample allocation not given. On day 63 after the first injection, vaccine and placebo recipients gave samples.

This chain joins TRBV6-5 and TRBJ2-3; D might be TRBD1 (6 bases). The clonotype was recovered from a person between 18 and 65 years old who received the Ad26.COV2.S COVID-19 vaccine or a placebo. The material sequenced was peripheral blood, taken in a trial of Ad26.COV2.S vaccine versus placebo. CDR3 sequence reads: CASRPGVWDTQYF. CDR3 nucleotides: TGTGCCAGCAGACCAGGGGTTTGGGATACGCAGTATTTT.